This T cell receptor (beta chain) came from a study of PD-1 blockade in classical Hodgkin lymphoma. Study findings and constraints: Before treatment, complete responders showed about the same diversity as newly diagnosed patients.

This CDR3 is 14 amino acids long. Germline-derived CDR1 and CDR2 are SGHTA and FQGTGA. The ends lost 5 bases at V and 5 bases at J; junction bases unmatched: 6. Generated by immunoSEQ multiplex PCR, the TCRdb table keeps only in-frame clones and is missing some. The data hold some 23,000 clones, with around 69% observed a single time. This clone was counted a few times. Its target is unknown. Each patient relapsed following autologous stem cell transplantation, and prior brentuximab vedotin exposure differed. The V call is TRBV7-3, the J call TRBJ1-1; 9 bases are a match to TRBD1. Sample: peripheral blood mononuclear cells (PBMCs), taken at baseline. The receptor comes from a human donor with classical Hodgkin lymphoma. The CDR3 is CASSSNGQGTEAFF. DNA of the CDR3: TGTGCCAGCAGCAGTAACGGACAGGGGACTGAAGCTTTCTTT.